This T cell receptor (beta chain) was retrieved from a study of blood T cell repertoires in COVID-19. As for the study in general: The United States, Italy and Spain supplied acute and convalescent COVID-19 samples. Sources were T cells, B-cell-depleted T cells, or PBMCs; the material itself was cDNA or gDNA.

Authors' processing steps: Nucleated cell counts were estimated from reference gene primer amplification. Sequenced by immunoSEQ multiplex PCR; TCRdb stores in-frame clones only, minus some. That table gives V, J and clone size, and the DNA gave D and trimming. Of approximately 160,000 clones in the sample, over 75% are singletons; the top ten hold 0.95% to 1.5%. V was pared by 3 bases and J by 4 bases, with 15 bases between. Germline lookup yields CDR1 MNHNS and CDR2 SASEGT. The CDR3 is 15 residues long. Sequencing was done on a sample of peripheral blood. V and J are TRBV6-1 and TRBJ1-2; weak D call: TRBD1 (5 bases). This TCR was sampled from a man in his 60s who had recovered from COVID-19. In DNA, the CDR3 is TGTGCCAGCAGTGATGGTGAAGGGGTGGTCTATGGCTACACCTTC. It codes for CASSDGEGVVYGYTF.